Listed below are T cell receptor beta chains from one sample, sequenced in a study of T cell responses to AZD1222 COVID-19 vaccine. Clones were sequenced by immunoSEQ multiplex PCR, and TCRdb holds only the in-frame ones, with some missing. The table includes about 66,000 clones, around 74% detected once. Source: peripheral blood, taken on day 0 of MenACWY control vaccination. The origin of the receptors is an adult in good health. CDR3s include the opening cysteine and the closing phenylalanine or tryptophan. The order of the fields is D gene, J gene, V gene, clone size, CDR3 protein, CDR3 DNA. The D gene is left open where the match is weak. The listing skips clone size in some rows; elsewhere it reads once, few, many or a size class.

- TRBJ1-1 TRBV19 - CASSITGRALNTEAFF TGTGCCAGTAGTATAACAGGGAGAGCCCTCAACACTGAAGCTTTCTTT
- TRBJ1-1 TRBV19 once CASSIAGSTEAFF TGTGCCAGTAGTATAGCTGGCAGCACTGAAGCTTTCTTT
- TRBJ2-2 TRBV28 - CASSLGTGELFF TGTGCCAGCAGTTTGGGGACCGGGGAGCTGTTTTTT
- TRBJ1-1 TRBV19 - CASSISGAGNTEAFF TGTGCCAGTAGTATCTCAGGGGCCGGGAACACTGAAGCTTTCTTT
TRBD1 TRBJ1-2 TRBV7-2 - CASSSGQVYGYTF TGTGCCAGCAGCTCAGGACAGGTCTATGGCTACACCTTC
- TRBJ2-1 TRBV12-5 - CASGKDTEEKFF TGTGCTAGTGGCAAAGACACAGAAGAGAAGTTCTTC
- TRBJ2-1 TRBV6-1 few CASSEPRWDEQFF TGTGCCAGCAGTGAACCTAGGTGGGACGAGCAGTTCTTC
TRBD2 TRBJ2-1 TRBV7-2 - CASSLAGGLSHNEQFF TGTGCCAGCAGCTTAGCGGGGGGACTATCCCACAATGAGCAGTTCTTC
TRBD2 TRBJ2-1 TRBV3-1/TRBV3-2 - CASSQGGLAVRGIEQFF TGTGCCAGCAGCCAAGGGGGACTAGCGGTCAGGGGCATTGAGCAGTTCTTC
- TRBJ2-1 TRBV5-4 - CASSPRKGSSYNEQFF TGTGCCAGCAGCCCTAGAAAGGGGAGCTCCTACAATGAGCAGTTCTTC
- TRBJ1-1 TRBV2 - CASRDMVMNTEAFF TGTGCCAGCAGGGATATGGTTATGAACACTGAAGCTTTCTTT
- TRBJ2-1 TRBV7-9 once CASSQGRAAYNEQFF TGTGCCAGCAGCCAGGGACGGGCGGCCTACAATGAGCAGTTCTTC
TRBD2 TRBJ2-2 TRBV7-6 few CASSLGGTSSTGELFF TGTGCCAGCAGCTTAGGGGGGACTAGCTCCACCGGGGAGCTGTTTTTT
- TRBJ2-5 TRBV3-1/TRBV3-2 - CASSQGSQETQYF TGTGCCAGCAGCCAAGGGAGCCAAGAGACCCAGTACTTC
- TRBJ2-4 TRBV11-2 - CASSSLTALAKNIQYF TGTGCCAGCAGCTCCCTTACAGCTTTAGCCAAAAACATTCAGTACTTC
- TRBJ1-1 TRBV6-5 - CASIPGRLNTEAFF TGTGCCAGCATCCCCGGGAGGCTGAACACTGAAGCTTTCTTT
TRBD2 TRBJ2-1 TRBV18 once CASSPAPGGKFF TGTGCCAGCTCACCGGCCCCCGGGGGGAAGTTCTTC
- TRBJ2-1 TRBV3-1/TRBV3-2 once CASSQGPGRSEQFF TGTGCCAGCAGCCAAGGACCGGGCAGAAGTGAGCAGTTCTTC
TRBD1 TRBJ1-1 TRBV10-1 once CASSPTGPMNTEAFF TGCGCCAGCAGTCCGACAGGGCCCATGAACACTGAAGCTTTCTTT
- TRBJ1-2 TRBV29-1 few CSAQGTYGYGYTF TGCAGCGCCCAAGGGACCTATGGCTATGGCTACACCTTC
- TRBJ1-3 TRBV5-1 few CASSLGGIKDTIYF TGCGCCAGCAGCTTGGGAGGGATCAAGGACACCATATATTTT
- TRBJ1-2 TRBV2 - CASRPLVGVRGNYGYTF TGTGCCAGCAGACCATTGGTTGGGGTGAGGGGAAACTATGGCTACACCTTC
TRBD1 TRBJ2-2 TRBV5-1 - CASINRGTGELFF TGCGCCAGCATTAACAGGGGGACCGGGGAGCTGTTTTTT
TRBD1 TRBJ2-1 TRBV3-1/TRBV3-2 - CASSSVRPGQGISEQFF TGTGCCAGCAGCTCAGTTAGACCGGGACAGGGTATAAGTGAGCAGTTCTTC
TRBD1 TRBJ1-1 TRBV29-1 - CSVSGQGAIQSEAFF TGCAGCGTTTCGGGACAGGGGGCAATTCAGTCTGAAGCTTTCTTT
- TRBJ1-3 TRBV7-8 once CASSPTGSGNTIYF TGTGCCAGCAGCCCGACAGGATCTGGAAACACCATATATTTT
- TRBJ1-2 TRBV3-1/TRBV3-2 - CASSRTVTEGYTF TGTGCCAGCAGCCGAACCGTGACAGAGGGCTACACCTTC
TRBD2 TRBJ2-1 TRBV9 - CASSPRTSGVNEQFF TGTGCCAGCAGCCCGCGGACTAGCGGTGTTAATGAGCAGTTCTTC
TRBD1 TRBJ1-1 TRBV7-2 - CASGQGAGTEAFF TGTGCCAGCGGACAGGGGGCTGGCACTGAAGCTTTCTTT
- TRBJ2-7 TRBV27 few CASSPRGAYEQYF TGTGCCAGCAGCCCGAGGGGCGCCTACGAGCAGTACTTC
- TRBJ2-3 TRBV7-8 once CASSLARIPGDTQYF TGTGCCAGCAGCTTAGCGCGAATTCCCGGAGATACGCAGTATTTT
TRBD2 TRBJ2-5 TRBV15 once CATSRGKGTSGRETQYF TGTGCCACCAGCAGGGGGAAAGGGACTAGCGGGAGAGAGACCCAGTACTTC
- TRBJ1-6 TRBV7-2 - CASSLQRDNNSPLHF TGTGCCAGCAGCTTACAACGGGACAATAATTCACCCCTCCACTTT
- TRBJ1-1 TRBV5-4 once CASSSGASGRTEAFF TGTGCCAGCAGCTCGGGGGCATCAGGGAGGACTGAAGCTTTCTTT
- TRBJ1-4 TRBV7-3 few CASKLRRATNEKLFF TGTGCCAGCAAGCTACGACGGGCAACTAATGAAAAACTGTTTTTT
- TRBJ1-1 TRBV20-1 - CSASVRGEAFF TGCAGTGCTAGTGTCCGGGGAGAAGCTTTCTTT
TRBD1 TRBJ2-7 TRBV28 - CASRNRDRAGEQYF TGTGCCAGCAGGAACCGGGACAGGGCAGGCGAGCAGTACTTC
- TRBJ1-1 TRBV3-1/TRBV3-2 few CASSQPFRGGEAFF TGTGCCAGCAGCCAGCCTTTCCGGGGGGGTGAAGCTTTCTTT
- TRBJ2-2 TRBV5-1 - CASSETGTNTGELFF TGCGCCAGCAGCGAAACCGGGACGAACACCGGGGAGCTGTTTTTT
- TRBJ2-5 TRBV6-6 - CASSSPATQETQYF TGTGCCAGCAGTTCGCCGGCCACGCAAGAGACCCAGTACTTC
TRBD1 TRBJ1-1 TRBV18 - CASSPGDRGWNTEAFF TGTGCCAGCTCACCGGGGGACAGGGGGTGGAACACTGAAGCTTTCTTT
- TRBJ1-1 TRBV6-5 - CASEGSGGLEAFF TGTGCCAGCGAGGGGAGTGGCGGGCTGGAAGCTTTCTTT
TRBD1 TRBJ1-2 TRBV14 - CASDPGQVLYGYTF TGTGCCAGCGATCCGGGACAGGTACTCTATGGCTACACCTTC
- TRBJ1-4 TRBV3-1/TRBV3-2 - CASSQELSFNEKLFF TGTGCCAGCAGCCAAGAGTTGTCTTTTAATGAAAAACTGTTTTTT
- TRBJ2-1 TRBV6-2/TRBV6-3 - CASSFLDSYNEQFF TGTGCCAGCAGTTTCCTGGACAGTTACAATGAGCAGTTCTTC
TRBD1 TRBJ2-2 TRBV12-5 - CASGSGQGAGELFF TGTGCTAGTGGCTCGGGACAGGGGGCCGGGGAGCTGTTTTTT
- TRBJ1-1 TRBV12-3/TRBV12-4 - CASSPTRHTEAFF TGTGCCAGCAGTCCCACGCGACACACTGAAGCTTTCTTT
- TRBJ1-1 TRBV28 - CASSFVAGGTEAFF TGTGCCAGCAGTTTTGTTGCGGGAGGTACTGAAGCTTTCTTT